These 6 T cell receptor beta chains share one sample of origin, sequenced in a study of immune heterogeneity within non-small cell lung tumors. Genomic DNA from bulk tumor acted as the template, and about 600 ng was loaded per sample. Primary tumors were biopsied several times each, far apart, intraoperatively. Curative surgical treatment was performed in patients who had newly diagnosed, untreated non-small cell lung cancer. Using 32 V and 13 J primers, multiplex PCR amplified TCR beta CDR3. TCRdb re-called the multiplex PCR reads through MiXCR, storing one row per CDR3 protein. This sample has around 4,700 distinct CDR3 sequences, with 20% to 25% found just once. Sequenced material: lung tumor tissue. The receptors derive from a man between 60 and 75 years old with non-small cell lung cancer.

This clonotype is labeled medium-sized. The chain carries TRBV5-5 and TRBJ1-5; D is perhaps TRBD1 (5 bases). This CDR3 contains 15 residues. Trimming took 2 bases from V and 1 from J, leaving 10 bases between them. CDR1 is SGHKS and CDR2 is YYEKEE in the germline V gene (reference sequence). The CDR3 loop is CASSFRVTSNQPQHF. The DNA of the CDR3 is TGTGCCAGCAGCTTCAGGGTCACGAGCAATCAGCCCCAGCATTTT.

The chain employs TRBV5-6 and TRBJ2-1; the D call may be TRBD1 or TRBD2 (5 bases each). The CDR3 contains 13 residues. Germline loops: CDR1 SGHDT, CDR2 YYEEEE. V was cut by 0 bases and J by 12 bases, with 13 bases left in between. CDR3 bases: TGTGCCAGCAGCTTGGGGGACCGGGTGACGCAGTTCTTC. It specifies CASSLGDRVTQFF.

In its sample, this clonotype was seen a few times. This chain connects TRBV12-3 or TRBV12-4 to TRBJ2-1; 8 bases agree with TRBD1. CDR3 length equals 16 residues. V lost 1 base, J lost 0 bases, and 2 bases stayed unmatched. CDR3 region: CASSLGTGSSYNEQFF. CDR3 coding DNA: TGTGCCAGCAGTTTAGGGACAGGGAGCTCCTACAATGAGCAGTTCTTC.

The rearrangement uses TRBV30 and TRBJ2-1; D may be TRBD2 (6 bases). CDR3 size: 14 residues. Germline V gene sequence: CDR1 GTSNPN, CDR2 SVGIG (reference sequence). V lost 4 bases, J lost 3 bases, and 13 bases lay in between. The CDR3 nucleotides read TGTGCCTGGAACACGGGAGTTCTCTACAATGAGCAGTTCTTC. It is translated as CAWNTGVLYNEQFF.

This clonotype was detected only a few times. This chain connects TRBV9 to TRBJ2-1; 7 nucleotides line up with TRBD1. The CDR3 is 15 residues long. The V segment lost 0 bases and the J segment 6 bases; nucleotides outside the gene matches: 6. Germline V lookup: CDR1 SGDLS, CDR2 YYNGEE. CDR3 sequence (DNA): TGTGCCAGCAGCGTAGTCCCAGGGGGATCCAATGAGCAGTTCTTC. Translating gives CASSVVPGGSNEQFF.

This clonotype is labeled medium-sized (0.01 to 0.1%). V gene TRBV9 combines with J gene TRBJ1-1, with a tentative D call TRBD1 (5 bases). The germline V gene has CDR1 SGDLS and CDR2 YYNGEE. CDR3 length: 17 residues. V lost 3 bases and J 3 bases, leaving 21 bases between the germline ends. The DNA for the CDR3 is TGTGCCAGCAGCGCGGGGGGGAGTTGGGACGGATACACTGAAGCTTTCTTT. The encoded protein is CASSAGGSWDGYTEAFF.